The 17 T cell receptor beta chains below all came from one sample that was sequenced in a study of T-cell memory formation after mild COVID-19 (TCRdb year 2021). The library was prepared using 5' RACE. Sequencing took place on an Illumina NovaSeq 6000. Using fastp trimming at Q25 and MiXCR clonotype assembly, TCRdb reanalyzed the public sequencing data and kept in-frame beta chains. When rows share a CDR3 protein, they turn into one entry using the most common DNA and genes. The sample contains 350,000 to 500,000 distinct CDR3 sequences, 20% to 30% of them found a single time. The ten largest clones capture 10% to 15% of the sample. The sequenced sample consisted of PBMCs or a T cell subset sorted from them (not recorded which). The receptors were sampled from an adult woman who had mild COVID-19 (a few samples of this study predate the infection). The sample titles of this study are shuffled in the database, so cell type and time point are left out; the donor was told from shared clones.

The chain has TRBV20-1 and TRBJ1-2; D gene ambiguous. The germline V gene has CDR1 DFQATT and CDR2 SNEGSKA (reference sequence). V was trimmed by 6 bases and J by 3 bases, leaving 20 bases between them. The CDR3 is 15 amino acids. The CDR3 here is CSAKRTAEEDYGYTF. CDR3 bases: TGCAGTGCCAAAAGAACGGCCGAGGAGGACTATGGCTACACCTTC.

This clonotype has only a few counts. The genes are TRBV30 and TRBJ2-5; D gene unclear. V was trimmed by 2 bases and J by 0 bases, leaving 4 bases between them. Germline V gene sequence: CDR1 GTSNPN, CDR2 SVGIG (reference sequence). This CDR3 is 12 amino acids long. CDR3 region: CAWSFNQETQYF. CDR3 DNA sequence: TGTGCCTGGAGTTTTAACCAAGAGACCCAGTACTTC.

This clonotype was seen a few times. This chain links TRBV12-3 or TRBV12-4 with TRBJ2-6; 8 bases are a match to TRBD1. V gave up 3 bases and J gave up 6 bases; unmatched junction bases: 13. The CDR3 length is 18 residues. The CDR3 is CASSFSRQGTLVANVLTF. DNA of the CDR3: TGTGCCAGCAGTTTTTCACGACAGGGGACCCTCGTGGCCAACGTCCTGACTTTC.

This chain joins TRBV2 and TRBJ2-2; 9 bases match TRBD1. Germline CDR1 SNHLY, CDR2 FYNNEI. The CDR3 covers 15 residues. Trimming removed 5 bases from V and 5 bases from J; junction bases left unmatched: 6. The CDR3 spells CASSRSGTGTGELFF. CDR3 nucleotide sequence: TGTGCCAGCAGTAGGTCCGGGACAGGGACCGGGGAGCTGTTTTTT. Combining the CDR3 with reference TRBV2 and TRBJ2-2 gives the whole variable domain EPEVTQTPSHQVTQMGQEVILRCVPISNHLYFYWYRQILGQKVEFLVSFYNNEISEKSEIFDDQFSVERPDGSNFTLKIRSTKLEDSAMYFCASSRSGTGTGELFFGEGSRLTVL.

V and J are TRBV9 and TRBJ2-7; possible D gene TRBD2, 6 bases. The CDR3 has 14 residues. The V and J ends lost 3 bases and 7 bases respectively, with 17 bases between them. CDR1 SGDLS and CDR2 YYNGEE come from the germline V gene. This CDR3 reads CASSDGPSGGEQYF. The CDR3 coding sequence is TGTGCCAGCAGCGATGGGCCATCAGGAGGGGAGCAGTACTTC.

The chain links TRBV14 to TRBJ2-2, with TRBD2 matching 9 bases. The germline gives CDR1 SGHDN, CDR2 FVKESK. CDR3 length: 19 amino acids. V lost 4 bases and J lost 6; bases outside the gene matches: 18. The CDR3 loop reads CASSLRSLASGKVPGELFF. The CDR3, as DNA: TGTGCCAGCAGCCTCCGGTCCCTGGCTAGCGGGAAGGTCCCCGGGGAGCTGTTTTTT.

The J gene is TRBJ2-7, the V gene TRBV7-9; D is ambiguous. CDR1 and CDR2 (germline): SEHNR, FQNEAQ (reference sequence). V lost 1 base, J lost 2 bases, and 6 bases lay in between. The length of the CDR3 is 13 residues. CDR3 residues: CASSLGTPYEQYF. As DNA, the CDR3 is TGTGCCAGCAGCTTAGGTACACCCTACGAGCAGTACTTC. Combining the CDR3 with reference TRBV7-9 and TRBJ2-7 gives the whole variable domain DTGVSQNPRHKITKRGQNVTFRCDPISEHNRLYWYRQTLGQGPEFLTYFQNEAQLEKSRLLSDRFSAERPKGSFSTLEIQRTEQGDSAMYLCASSLGTPYEQYFGPGTRLTVT.

This clonotype was counted a few times. The chain links TRBV24-1 to TRBJ2-5, with unresolved D. V lost 0 bases and J 3 bases, leaving 16 bases between the germline ends. The CDR3 sequence is 17 residues long. CDR1 and CDR2 from the germline V gene are KGHDR and SFDVKD. Here the CDR3 reads CATSDLPSGGGEETQYF. CDR3 DNA sequence: TGTGCCACCAGTGATTTGCCGTCGGGCGGTGGGGAAGAGACCCAGTACTTC.

Only a few counts were recorded for this clonotype. V and J are TRBV20-1 and TRBJ1-2; D uncertain. The CDR3 covers 12 residues. V dropped 6 bases and J dropped 7 bases, with 15 bases sitting between them. CDR1 DFQATT and CDR2 SNEGSKA come from the germline V gene (reference sequence). This CDR3 is CSAGPRVAGYTF. CDR3 bases: TGCAGTGCCGGCCCCCGGGTTGCTGGCTACACCTTC.

This clonotype has just a few counts. This sequence joins TRBV2 and TRBJ2-1, with TRBD2 matching over 10 bases. Germline V gives CDR1 SNHLY, CDR2 FYNNEI. The CDR3 extends over 15 amino acids. V shed 6 bases and J 8 bases; nucleotides not matched to a gene: 10. CDR3: CASRKTSGFSDEQFF. The CDR3, as DNA: TGTGCCAGCAGGAAGACTAGCGGGTTTTCGGATGAGCAGTTCTTC.

This chain connects TRBV20-1 to TRBJ1-1, with a tentative D call TRBD1 (6 bases). Trimming left V 0 bases short and J 11 bases short, with 13 bases between. The length of the CDR3 is 12 residues. Germline lookup yields CDR1 DFQATT and CDR2 SNEGSKA (reference sequence). CDR3 residues: CSAREGGSLAFF. In nucleotides, the CDR3 is TGCAGTGCTAGAGAGGGGGGCAGCTTGGCTTTCTTT.

The chain uses TRBV24-1 and TRBJ2-1; TRBD2 aligns across 11 bases. This CDR3 is built from 17 residues. Germline V gene data show CDR1 as KGHDR and CDR2 as SFDVKD. Losses at the gene ends were 4 bases for V and 2 bases for J; bases not matched to a gene: 6. The CDR3 reads CATSEPRLAGTYNEQFF. In nucleotides, the CDR3 is TGTGCCACCAGTGAGCCACGACTAGCGGGGACCTACAATGAGCAGTTCTTC.

Only a few counts were recorded for this clonotype. CDR3: CASRRGAEAGELFF. The CDR3 nucleotides are TGTGCCAGCAGAAGGGGGGCCGAGGCCGGGGAGCTGTTTTTT. The chain employs TRBV7-9 and TRBJ2-2, with D perhaps TRBD1 or TRBD2 (6 bases each). Deletions cut 6 bases from V and 6 bases from J, with 14 bases between. The CDR3 spans 14 residues. Germline V lookup: CDR1 SEHNR, CDR2 FQNEAQ (reference sequence).

In its sample, this clonotype was seen a few times. The chain is built from TRBV12-3 or TRBV12-4 and TRBJ2-1; D gene unclear. Between the trimmed V and J ends, which lost 3 bases and 10 bases, there was a span of 7 bases. The CDR3 is 11 residues long. The CDR3 is CASSFRVEQFF. The DNA of the CDR3 is TGTGCCAGCAGTTTTCGGGTGGAGCAGTTCTTC.

This clonotype was detected only a few times. The chain joins TRBV9 to TRBJ2-6, with a weak D call TRBD2 (5 bases). The CDR3 length is 16 residues. With 0 bases removed from V and 0 bases from J, the gap between germline ends came to 7 bases. Germline V gene data show CDR1 as SGDLS and CDR2 as YYNGEE. In nucleotides, the CDR3 is TGTGCCAGCAGCGTAGTCGGGAACTCTGGGGCCAACGTCCTGACTTTC. Amino acids: CASSVVGNSGANVLTF.

This clonotype was detected only a few times. The rearrangement uses TRBV29-1 and TRBJ2-7; 9 bases agree with TRBD2. CDR3 length: 14 amino acids. Germline trimming cut 6 bases from V and 4 bases from J; bases unmatched to any gene: 10. In germline, CDR1 is SQVTM, CDR2 ANQGSEA. DNA of the CDR3: TGCAGCGTAGTTACTAGCGGGCGACCTTACGAGCAGTACTTC. This gives the protein CSVVTSGRPYEQYF.

This clonotype came up a few times. The chain recombines TRBV6-2 or TRBV6-3 with TRBJ2-1; possible D gene TRBD1, 7 bases. CDR3 length: 15 amino acids. V dropped 5 bases and J dropped 6 bases, with 17 bases sitting between them. In germline, CDR1 is MNHEY, CDR2 SVGEGT. In DNA, the CDR3 is TGTGCCAGCAGTACCGACAGGGAGGACCTCAATGAGCAGTTCTTC. Amino acids: CASSTDREDLNEQFF.